A selection of T cell receptor beta chains follows, all from one sample in a study of T cell repertoires in cytomegalovirus infection. Via MiXCR, TCRdb re-called the reads, giving one row per CDR3 protein. The sample consists of some 920,000 distinct CDR3 sequences, around 29% of them appearing once. These receptors' targets are unknown. Sequences were derived from cultured CD8+ T cells from PBMCs, sampled from culture after CMV antigen stimulation. These receptors all stem from a human donor in good health (CMV status not recorded). Some clones in this sample may be carry-over from other donors' samples. The CDR3 runs from the conserved cysteine through the conserved F or W.

j_gene | v_gene | CDR3aa
TRBJ2-7 | TRBV7-2 | CASSLFTDEQYF
TRBJ2-1 | TRBV6-6 | CASSYSIDLAGGLLYNEQFF
TRBJ1-2 | TRBV7-2 | CASSTGQGLSYGYTF
TRBJ2-1 | TRBV19 | CASSLAGGRGNEQFF
TRBJ1-5 | TRBV20-1 | CSARRSGDYSNQPQHF
TRBJ2-5 | TRBV7-9 | CASSLGGSAQETQYF
TRBJ1-2 | TRBV6-6 | CASTLRGDSGTYGYTF
TRBJ2-7 | TRBV27 | CASSPYRHSYEQYF
TRBJ2-1 | TRBV7-4 | CASSPSGTGRRDEQFF
TRBJ2-3 | TRBV19 | CASSIGAADTQYF
TRBJ1-3 | TRBV20-1 | CSARFNRESGNTIYF
TRBJ2-1 | TRBV7-2 | CASSLDGRAANEQFF
TRBJ1-5 | TRBV6-2/TRBV6-3 | CASLGQTMGPQHF
TRBJ2-2 | TRBV20-1 | CSARPGVAGFTGELFF
TRBJ1-1 | TRBV7-6 | CASSPSRRGFEAFF
TRBJ1-1 | TRBV4-1 | CASSQEKGSRDLNTEAFF
TRBJ1-5 | TRBV28 | CASSLFRARGQPQHF
TRBJ1-4 | TRBV27 | CASSLGYAGLGEKLFF
TRBJ1-1 | TRBV7-6 | CASSARQGTNTEAFF
TRBJ1-4 | TRBV6-6 | CASSSTGFWEKLFF
TRBJ2-7 | TRBV10-3 | CAISEFDYGEQYF
TRBJ2-1 | TRBV7-3 | CASSLILAGGPNEQFF
TRBJ2-1 | TRBV6-2/TRBV6-3 | CASSYSKGNEQFF
TRBJ1-5 | TRBV19 | CASILNPWDQPQHF
TRBJ2-2 | TRBV4-2 | CASSHATPAGELFF
TRBJ1-1 | TRBV6-5 | CASSYWTGGATEAFF
TRBJ1-2 | TRBV7-2 | CASSLEIGALVGYTF
TRBJ1-6 | TRBV18 | CASSPREGRSSYNSPLHF
TRBJ2-1 | TRBV27 | CASSFLGGPDEQFF
TRBJ2-7 | TRBV7-6 | CASSPWGGQGGVYEQYF
TRBJ1-5 | TRBV5-4 | CASSWDRNQPQHF
TRBJ2-7 | TRBV5-1 | CASRLPGHPGEQYF
TRBJ2-5 | TRBV6-1 | CASSELGTDIFETQYF
TRBJ1-2 | TRBV18 | CASSPTAVKLALISNYGYTF
TRBJ1-1 | TRBV6-2/TRBV6-3 | CASSYAISTGPGSEAFF
TRBJ1-5 | TRBV20-1 | CSARDSRVYSNQPQHF
TRBJ2-1 | TRBV24-1 | CATPPKRGSYNEQFF
TRBJ2-1 | TRBV7-9 | CASSLVLAKGGFF
TRBJ2-5 | TRBV5-4 | CASSEAPQHQETQYF
TRBJ1-1 | TRBV12-3/TRBV12-4 | CASSTDRNTEAFF
TRBJ2-1 | TRBV10-3 | CAISLLVGNHNEQFF
TRBJ2-1 | TRBV7-9 | CASSLAQYFYNEQFF
TRBJ1-1 | TRBV7-8 | CASTLQNENTEAFF
TRBJ1-5 | TRBV4-1 | CASSQGGTRGGPQHF
TRBJ2-1 | TRBV5-1 | CASSSTARGQFF
TRBJ1-2 | TRBV5-1 | CASSLEQGHYGYTF
TRBJ1-1 | TRBV19 | CASKVHLDTEAFF
TRBJ2-5 | TRBV24-1 | CATSPSGGPFQETQYF
TRBJ1-5 | TRBV19 | CASSIWGGEDSDQPQHF
TRBJ2-3 | TRBV7-9 | CASSLGGHLTDTQYF
TRBJ2-1 | TRBV7-8 | CASSWRLGVTGTSGGMAVNEQFF
TRBJ2-7 | TRBV7-8 | CASSLGGTTYEQYF
TRBJ1-5 | TRBV28 | CASRKPWVSRQPQHF
TRBJ2-2 | TRBV6-5 | CTSRPGQRTGELFF
TRBJ1-2 | TRBV5-1 | CANSRDRGANYGYTF
TRBJ2-2 | TRBV4-3 | CASSPDNGQGANTGELFF